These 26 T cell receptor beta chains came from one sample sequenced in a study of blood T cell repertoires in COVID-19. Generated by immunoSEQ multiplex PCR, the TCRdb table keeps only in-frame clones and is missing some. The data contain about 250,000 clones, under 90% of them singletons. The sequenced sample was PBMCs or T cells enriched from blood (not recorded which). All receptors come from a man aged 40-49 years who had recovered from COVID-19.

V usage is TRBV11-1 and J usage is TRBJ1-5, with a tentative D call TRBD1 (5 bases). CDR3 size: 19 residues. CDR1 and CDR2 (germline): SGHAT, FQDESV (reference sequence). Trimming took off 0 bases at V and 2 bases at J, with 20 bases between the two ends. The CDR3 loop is CASSLAPRQGPFGNQPQHF. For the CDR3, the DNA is TGTGCCAGCAGCTTAGCGCCGCGGCAGGGCCCTTTTGGCAATCAGCCCCAGCATTTT.

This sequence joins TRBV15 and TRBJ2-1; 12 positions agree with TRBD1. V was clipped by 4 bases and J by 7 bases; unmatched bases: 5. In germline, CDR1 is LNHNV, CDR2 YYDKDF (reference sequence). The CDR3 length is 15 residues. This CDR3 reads CATSTGTGGVNEQFF. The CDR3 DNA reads TGTGCCACCAGCACCGGGACAGGGGGCGTAAATGAGCAGTTCTTC.

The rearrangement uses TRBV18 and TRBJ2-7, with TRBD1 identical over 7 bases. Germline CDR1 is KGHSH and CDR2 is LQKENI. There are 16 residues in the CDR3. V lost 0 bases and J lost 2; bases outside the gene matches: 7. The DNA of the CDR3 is TGTGCCAGCTCACCACCGTTGGCAGGGGGTACCTACGAGCAGTACTTC. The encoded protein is CASSPPLAGGTYEQYF.

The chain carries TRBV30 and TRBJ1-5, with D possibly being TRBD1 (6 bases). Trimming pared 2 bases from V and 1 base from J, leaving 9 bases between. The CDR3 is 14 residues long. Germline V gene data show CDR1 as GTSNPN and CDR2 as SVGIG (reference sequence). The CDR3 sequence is CAWSFDRSNQPQHF. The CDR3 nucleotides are TGTGCCTGGAGTTTTGACAGGAGCAATCAGCCCCAGCATTTT.

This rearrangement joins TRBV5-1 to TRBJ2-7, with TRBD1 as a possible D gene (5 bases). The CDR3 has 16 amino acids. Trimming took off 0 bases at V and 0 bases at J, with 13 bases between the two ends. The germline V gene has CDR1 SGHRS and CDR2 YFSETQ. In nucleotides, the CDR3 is TGCGCCAGCAGCTTGGCCGACAGCCTCGGCTCCTACGAGCAGTACTTC. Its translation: CASSLADSLGSYEQYF.

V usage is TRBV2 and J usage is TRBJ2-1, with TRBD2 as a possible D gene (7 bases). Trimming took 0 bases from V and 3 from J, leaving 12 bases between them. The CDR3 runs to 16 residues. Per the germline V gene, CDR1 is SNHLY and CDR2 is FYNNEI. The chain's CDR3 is CASSEAGGRFYNEQFF. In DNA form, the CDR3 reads TGTGCCAGCAGTGAAGCGGGGGGGCGCTTCTACAATGAGCAGTTCTTC.

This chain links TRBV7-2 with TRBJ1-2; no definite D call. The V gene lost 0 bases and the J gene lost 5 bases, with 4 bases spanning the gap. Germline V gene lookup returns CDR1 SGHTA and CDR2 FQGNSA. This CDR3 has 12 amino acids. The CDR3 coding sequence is TGTGCCAGCAGCTTAGCTCAATATGGCTACACCTTC. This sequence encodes CASSLAQYGYTF.

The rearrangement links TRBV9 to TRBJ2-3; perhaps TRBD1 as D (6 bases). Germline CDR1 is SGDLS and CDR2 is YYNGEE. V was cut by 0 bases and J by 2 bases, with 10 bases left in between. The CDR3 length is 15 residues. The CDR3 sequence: CASSVAGVATDTQYF. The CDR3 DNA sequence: TGTGCCAGCAGCGTAGCAGGGGTCGCCACAGATACGCAGTATTTT.

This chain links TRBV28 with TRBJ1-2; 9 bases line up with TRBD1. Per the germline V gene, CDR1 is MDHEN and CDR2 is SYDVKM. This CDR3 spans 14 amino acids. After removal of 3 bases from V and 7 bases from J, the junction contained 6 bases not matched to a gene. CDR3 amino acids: CASSFWTGEAGYTF. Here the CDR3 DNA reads TGTGCCAGCAGTTTCTGGACAGGGGAGGCTGGCTACACCTTC.

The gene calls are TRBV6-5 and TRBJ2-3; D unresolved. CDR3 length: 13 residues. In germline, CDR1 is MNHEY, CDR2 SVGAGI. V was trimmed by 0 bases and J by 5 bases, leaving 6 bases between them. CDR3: CASSYSYRDTQYF. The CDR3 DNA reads TGTGCCAGCAGTTACTCGTACAGAGATACGCAGTATTTT.

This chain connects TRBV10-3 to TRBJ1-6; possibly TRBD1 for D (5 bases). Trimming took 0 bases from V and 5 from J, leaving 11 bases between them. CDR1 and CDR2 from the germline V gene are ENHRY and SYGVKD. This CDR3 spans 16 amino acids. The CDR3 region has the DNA TGTGCCATCAGTGAGTCGGGGCTAGGAAATAATTCACCCCTCCACTTT. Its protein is CAISESGLGNNSPLHF.

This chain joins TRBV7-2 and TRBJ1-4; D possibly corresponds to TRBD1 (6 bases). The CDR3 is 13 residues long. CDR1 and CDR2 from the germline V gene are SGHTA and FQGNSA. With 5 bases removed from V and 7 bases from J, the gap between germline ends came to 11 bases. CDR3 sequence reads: CASSPHRVEKLFF. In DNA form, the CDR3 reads TGTGCCAGCAGCCCGCACAGGGTTGAAAAACTGTTTTTT.

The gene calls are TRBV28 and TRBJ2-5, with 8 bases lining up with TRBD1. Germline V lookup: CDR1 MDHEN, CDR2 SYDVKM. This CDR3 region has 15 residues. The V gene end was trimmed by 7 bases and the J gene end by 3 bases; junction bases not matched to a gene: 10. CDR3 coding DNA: TGTGCCAGCACCGAATCAGGGACAGGTAAAGAGACCCAGTACTTC. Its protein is CASTESGTGKETQYF. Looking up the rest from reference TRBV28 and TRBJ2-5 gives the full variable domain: DVKVTQSSRYLVKRTGEKVFLECVQDMDHENMFWYRQDPGLGLRLIYFSYDVKMKEKGDIPEGYSVSREKKERFSLILESASTNQTSMYLCASTESGTGKETQYFGPGTRLLVL.

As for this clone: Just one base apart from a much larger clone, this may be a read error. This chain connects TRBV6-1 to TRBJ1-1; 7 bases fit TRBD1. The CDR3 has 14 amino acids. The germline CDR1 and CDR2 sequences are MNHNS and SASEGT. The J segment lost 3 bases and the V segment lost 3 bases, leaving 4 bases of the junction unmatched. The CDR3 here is CASSESGQYTEAFF. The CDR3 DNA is TGTGCCAGCAGTGAGTCGGGACAGTACACTGAAGCTTTCTTT.

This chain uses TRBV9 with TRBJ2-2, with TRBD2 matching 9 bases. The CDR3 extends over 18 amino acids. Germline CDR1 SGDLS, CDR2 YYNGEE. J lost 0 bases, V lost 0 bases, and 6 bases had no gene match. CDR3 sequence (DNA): TGTGCCAGCAGCGTAGACCCAGCGGGGGGTCCGAACACCGGGGAGCTGTTTTTT. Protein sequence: CASSVDPAGGPNTGELFF.

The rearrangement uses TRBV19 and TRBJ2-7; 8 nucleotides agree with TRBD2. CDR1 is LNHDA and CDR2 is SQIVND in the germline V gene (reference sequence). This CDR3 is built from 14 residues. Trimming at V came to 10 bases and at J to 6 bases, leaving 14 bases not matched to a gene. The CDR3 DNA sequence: TGTGCCACTTCCCCTGGCGGGGGGAGGAGCGAGCAGTACTTC. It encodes CATSPGGGRSEQYF.

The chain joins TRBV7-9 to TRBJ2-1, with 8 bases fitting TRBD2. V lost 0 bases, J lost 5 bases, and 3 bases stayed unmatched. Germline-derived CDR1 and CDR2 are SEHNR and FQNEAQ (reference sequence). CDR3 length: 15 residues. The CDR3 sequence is CASSLATGGNNEQFF. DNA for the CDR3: TGTGCCAGCAGCTTAGCGACGGGGGGGAACAATGAGCAGTTCTTC.

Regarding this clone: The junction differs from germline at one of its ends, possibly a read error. The CDR3 bases are TGTGCTAGCAGCGTAACTAGCGGGGGTAACACCGGGGAGCTGTTTTTT. Translating it yields CASSVTSGGNTGELFF. The V gene is TRBV7-7, the J gene TRBJ2-2; 11 bases match TRBD2. Germline V gives CDR1 SSHAT, CDR2 FNYEAQ (reference sequence). CDR3 size: 16 residues.

CDR3: CASSIPGGMNNEQFF. CDR3 DNA sequence: TGTGCCAGTAGTATACCAGGGGGCATGAACAATGAGCAGTTCTTC. The rearrangement joins TRBV19 to TRBJ2-1, with TRBD1 identical over 8 bases. J lost 5 bases, V lost 2 bases, and 5 bases had no gene match. There are 15 residues in the CDR3. CDR1 and CDR2 (germline): LNHDA, SQIVND (reference sequence).

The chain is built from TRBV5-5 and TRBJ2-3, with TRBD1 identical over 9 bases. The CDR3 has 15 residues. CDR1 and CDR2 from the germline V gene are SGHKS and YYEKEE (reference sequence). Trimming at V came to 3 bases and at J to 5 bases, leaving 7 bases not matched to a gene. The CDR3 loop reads CASSYGTGRRDTQYF. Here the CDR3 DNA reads TGTGCCAGCAGCTATGGGACAGGGAGAAGAGATACGCAGTATTTT.

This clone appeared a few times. The CDR3 sequence is CASSSFRNTEAFF. CDR3 nucleotides: TGTGCCAGCAGCTCGTTCCGGAACACTGAAGCTTTCTTT. This chain connects TRBV5-8 to TRBJ1-1; the D is unclear. V was trimmed by 3 bases and J by 1 base, leaving 7 bases between them. This CDR3 contains 13 residues. Germline V CDR1 and CDR2: SGHTS, YDEGEE.

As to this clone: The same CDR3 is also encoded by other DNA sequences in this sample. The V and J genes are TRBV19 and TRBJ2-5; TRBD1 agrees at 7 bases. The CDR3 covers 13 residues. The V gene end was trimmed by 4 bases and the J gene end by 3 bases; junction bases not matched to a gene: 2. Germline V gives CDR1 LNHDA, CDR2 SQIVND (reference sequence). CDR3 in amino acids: CASSTDREETQYF. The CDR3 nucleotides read TGTGCCAGTAGTACTGACAGGGAAGAGACCCAGTACTTC.

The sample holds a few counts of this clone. DNA for the CDR3: TGTGCCAGCAGTTCCAAACCACCGGACAGTTTCTACGAGCAGTACTTC. As protein: CASSSKPPDSFYEQYF. This chain links TRBV6-9 with TRBJ2-7; D possibly corresponds to TRBD1 (6 bases). The germline V gene has CDR1 MNHGY and CDR2 SVAAGI. Trimming stripped 4 bases from V and 3 bases from J, with 19 bases between. The CDR3 is 16 amino acids.

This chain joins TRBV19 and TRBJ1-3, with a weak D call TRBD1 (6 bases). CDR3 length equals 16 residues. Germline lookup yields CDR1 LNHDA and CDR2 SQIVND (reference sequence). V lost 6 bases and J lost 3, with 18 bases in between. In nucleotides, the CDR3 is TGTGCCAGTAGGGGGGCGAGGGCCTGGTATGGAAACACCATATATTTT. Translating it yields CASRGARAWYGNTIYF.

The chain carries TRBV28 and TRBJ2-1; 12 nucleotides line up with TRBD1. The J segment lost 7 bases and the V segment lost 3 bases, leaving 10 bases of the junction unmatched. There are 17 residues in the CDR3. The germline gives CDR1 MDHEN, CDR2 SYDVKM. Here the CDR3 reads CASSLLPGTGGGNEQFF. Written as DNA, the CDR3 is TGTGCCAGCAGTTTGCTCCCGGGGACAGGGGGCGGAAATGAGCAGTTCTTC.

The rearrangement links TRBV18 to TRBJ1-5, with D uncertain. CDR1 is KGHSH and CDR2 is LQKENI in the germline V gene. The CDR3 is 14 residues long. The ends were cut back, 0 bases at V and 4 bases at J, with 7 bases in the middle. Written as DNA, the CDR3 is TGTGCCAGCTCACCACCGTCCGCGAATCAGCCCCAGCATTTT. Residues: CASSPPSANQPQHF.